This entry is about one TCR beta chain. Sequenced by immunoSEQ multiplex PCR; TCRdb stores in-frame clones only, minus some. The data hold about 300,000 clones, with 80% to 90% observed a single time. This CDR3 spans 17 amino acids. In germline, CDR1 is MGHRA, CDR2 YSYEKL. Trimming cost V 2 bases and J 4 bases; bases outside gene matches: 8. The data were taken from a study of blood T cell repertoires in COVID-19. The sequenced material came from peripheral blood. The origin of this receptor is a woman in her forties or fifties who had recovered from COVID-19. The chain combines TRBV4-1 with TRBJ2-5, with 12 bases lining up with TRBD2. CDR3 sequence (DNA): TGCGCCAGCAGCCAACGACTAGCGGGGGCCCGGGGAGAGACCCAGTACTTC. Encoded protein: CASSQRLAGARGETQYF.